This T cell receptor beta chain is drawn from a study of T-cell memory formation after mild COVID-19. In the study overall: There were largely donor-specific TCR clusters. Whole-study results and caveats: Mainly CM and EM harbored the contracting CD4+ clones; mainly EMRA harbored the CD8+ ones. Clones that shrank (day 15 to 85) were balanced CD4/CD8, whereas later expanders leaned CD4+. Some clones that responded turned up in pre-infection memory, which suggests that cross-reactive memory joined in.

To note about this clonotype: Its specificity is unknown.

MiXCR was run by TCRdb on the 5' RACE reads, yielding one entry per CDR3 protein. Here the sample spans some 86,000 distinct CDR3 sequences, 20% to 30% being singletons. Looked up from germline, CDR1 is SEHNR and CDR2 is FQNEAQ (reference sequence). Deletions cut 4 bases from V and 3 bases from J, with 10 bases between. This CDR3 region has 13 residues. Sequencing was done on a sample of PBMCs or a T cell subset sorted from them (not recorded which). The J gene is TRBJ2-7, the V gene TRBV7-9; D is uncertain. The TCR sequence derives from a man in his late teens or twenties who had mild COVID-19 (a few samples of this study predate the infection). Cell type and time point are not known. The CDR3 here is CASSSTYIYEQYV. The CDR3 DNA is TGTGCCAGCAGCTCAACCTACATCTACGAGCAGTACGTC.